The TCR beta chain described here comes from a study of memory CD4+ T cells and cytomegalovirus serostatus. The wider study: Of the healthy Belgian adults, 8 to 10 were CMV seropositive and 20 to 30 seronegative. Points from the study as a whole: The CMV-associated TCR signature appears largely within the CD4+ memory repertoire.

Concerning this clone: The antigen is unknown.

Data came from immunoSEQ multiplex PCR; TCRdb stores just in-frame clones and leaves some out. The sample carries 85,000 to 100,000 clones, 80% recorded once. The sort gate was single viable CD3+CD4+CD8-CD45RO+ cells for memory CD4+ T cells. After thawing, CD4+ T cells were positively selected. V was trimmed by 0 bases and J by 6 bases, leaving 4 bases between them. CDR1 is ENHRY, CDR2 SYGVKD, per germline. The CDR3 has 12 amino acids. The sequenced sample consisted of memory CD4+ T cells from blood. V gene TRBV10-3 combines with J gene TRBJ2-3; D is uncertain. The TCR was taken from an adult in good health and CMV-seropositive. Here the CDR3 DNA reads TGTGCCATCAGTGAGTCTCGGGATACGCAGTATTTT. This gives the protein CAISESRDTQYF.